In its sample, the clone carrying this T cell receptor (beta chain) was seen many times. This specimen belongs to a study of blood T cell repertoires in COVID-19. For the study at large: Some COVID-19 samples were acute and others convalescent; all came from the United States, Italy and Spain. PBMCs, B-cell-depleted T cells, or T cells provided the cDNA or gDNA that made up the material.

The authors' processing: Estimated nucleated cell counts came from reference gene primer amplification. Profiled with immunoSEQ multiplex PCR; TCRdb holds only in-frame clones, not every one. That table supplies the V and J calls and clone size; D and trimming were determined from the DNA. Among around 160,000 clones listed, 81% were seen once. CDR1 and CDR2 from the germline V gene are LGHNA and YNFKEQ. This CDR3 has 15 amino acids. The ends lost 0 bases at V and 10 bases at J; junction bases unmatched: 7. The source material was peripheral blood. The V gene is TRBV4-2, the J gene TRBJ1-5; 9 bases fit TRBD1. The TCR was taken from a man aged 55 to 70 with active or convalescent COVID-19. The CDR3 nucleotides are TGTGCCAGCAGCCAAGAACAGGGGGCCGCTCTCCCCCAGCATTTT. The encoded protein is CASSQEQGAALPQHF.